Below are 28 T cell receptor beta chains sequenced from a single sample in a study of T cell responses to AZD1222 COVID-19 vaccine. This table comes from immunoSEQ multiplex PCR, and its TCRdb copy is limited to in-frame clones, with some not included. This sample has 98,000 or so clones, with roughly 90% found just once. The source material was peripheral blood, sampled on day 0 of AZD1222 vaccination. The receptor source for this set is an adult in good health.

The chain has TRBV27 and TRBJ1-1, with TRBD1 matching over 7 bases. Germline CDR1 and CDR2: MNHEY and SMNVEV (reference sequence). V trimming: 5 bases; J trimming: 11 bases; junction bases outside the gene matches: 11. The CDR3 spans 13 residues. CDR3 sequence reads: CASSPYTGAAAFF. DNA of the CDR3: TGTGCCAGCAGTCCATACACAGGGGCGGCTGCTTTCTTT.

V is TRBV5-1 and J is TRBJ1-2, with D unresolved. Germline CDR1 SGHRS, CDR2 YFSETQ. This CDR3 is 14 amino acids long. Trimming took off 4 bases at V and 3 bases at J, with 13 bases between the two ends. The CDR3 DNA reads as TGCGCCAGCAGCGTCCAGGACGGAGACTATGGCTACACCTTC. Amino acids: CASSVQDGDYGYTF.

The chain employs TRBV30 and TRBJ1-2, with no clear D. Trimming stripped 3 bases from V and 4 bases from J, with 9 bases between. The germline V gene encodes CDR1 GTSNPN and CDR2 SVGIG (reference sequence). CDR3 length equals 12 residues. The CDR3 loop reads CAWSQDRYGYTF. The CDR3 nucleotides are TGTGCCTGGAGCCAGGACCGCTATGGCTACACCTTC.

The V call is TRBV27, the J call TRBJ2-5, with TRBD1 matching 9 bases. The V gene's germline CDR1 is MNHEY and CDR2 SMNVEV (reference sequence). The CDR3 is made up of 14 amino acids. The V segment lost 5 bases and the J segment 2 bases; nucleotides outside the gene matches: 3. The CDR3 region is CASSPDRGQETQYF. CDR3 coding DNA: TGTGCCAGCAGTCCTGACAGGGGGCAAGAGACCCAGTACTTC.

J is TRBJ1-1 and V is TRBV6-5; unclear D gene. Germline CDR1 reads MNHEY; CDR2 reads SVGAGI. CDR3 length: 14 amino acids. V shed 0 bases and J shed 5 bases, with 10 bases lying between them. CDR3 sequence: CASSYSPVITEAFF. In DNA form, the CDR3 reads TGTGCCAGCAGTTACTCCCCCGTGATAACTGAAGCTTTCTTT.

The chain recombines TRBV10-1 with TRBJ1-2; TRBD1 matches at 7 bases. The junction had 10 bases not matched to a gene; V was cut back by 4 bases and J by 14 bases. There are 12 residues in the CDR3. Germline V gene lookup returns CDR1 WNHNN and CDR2 SYGVQD (reference sequence). CDR3 DNA sequence: TGCGCCAGCAGTGCGCTTAGGGGGCCGAGGACCTTC. Protein product: CASSALRGPRTF.

This clone showed up just a few times. The gene calls are TRBV7-8 and TRBJ1-2, with unresolved D. The CDR3 has 14 amino acids. Germline V gene lookup returns CDR1 SGHVS and CDR2 FQNEAQ. With 0 bases removed from V and 1 base from J, the gap between germline ends came to 6 bases. This CDR3 reads CASSLALGNYGYTF. The CDR3 DNA sequence: TGTGCCAGCAGCTTAGCCCTAGGTAACTATGGCTACACCTTC.

This chain uses TRBV6-5 with TRBJ2-7; the D gene is possibly TRBD1 (5 bases). The length of the CDR3 is 14 residues. Trimming left V 0 bases short and J 4 bases short, with 10 bases between. Germline loops: CDR1 MNHEY, CDR2 SVGAGI. CDR3 DNA sequence: TGTGCCAGCAGTTACTCGTACAGGAATTACGAGCAGTACTTC. This encodes CASSYSYRNYEQYF.

The chain is built from TRBV6-5 and TRBJ1-1; D remains unclear. The ends were cut back, 6 bases at V and 6 bases at J, with 8 bases in the middle. The CDR3 spans 11 residues. Germline-derived CDR1 and CDR2 are MNHEY and SVGAGI. The CDR3 reads CASRGVAEAFF. CDR3 bases: TGTGCCAGCAGGGGAGTCGCTGAAGCTTTCTTT.

V and J are TRBV12-3 or TRBV12-4 and TRBJ1-2; perhaps TRBD1 as D (5 bases). The CDR3 runs to 13 residues. V lost 3 bases and J 3 bases, leaving 8 bases between the germline ends. CDR3 residues: CASSFIGDYGYTF. The CDR3 region has the DNA TGTGCCAGCAGTTTTATAGGGGACTATGGCTACACCTTC.

V and J are TRBV6-5 and TRBJ1-2; the D is unclear. Germline CDR1 and CDR2: MNHEY and SVGAGI. This CDR3 region has 16 residues. Trimming stripped 4 bases from V and 2 bases from J, with 17 bases between. The CDR3 DNA reads as TGTGCCAGCAGTTCCTTGAGTGCGGAGTTGAACTATGGCTACACCTTC. Amino acid sequence: CASSSLSAELNYGYTF.

Only a few counts were recorded for this clone. V usage is TRBV7-9 and J usage is TRBJ1-5; 9 bases fit TRBD1. The CDR3 totals 18 residues. The V gene's germline CDR1 is SEHNR and CDR2 FQNEAQ (reference sequence). V shed 5 bases and J 6 bases; nucleotides not matched to a gene: 17. This CDR3 reads CASSLAILGTGNGQPQHF. The CDR3 DNA reads as TGTGCCAGCAGCCTCGCCATTCTCGGGACAGGGAATGGTCAGCCCCAGCATTTT.

The chain joins TRBV4-1 to TRBJ1-5; no definite D call. V lost 3 bases and J 0 bases, leaving 15 bases between the germline ends. The CDR3 extends over 17 amino acids. Germline V lookup: CDR1 MGHRA, CDR2 YSYEKL. The CDR3 loop is CASSQLGGSNSNQPQHF. CDR3 sequence (DNA): TGCGCCAGCAGCCAGTTAGGTGGCAGCAATAGCAATCAGCCCCAGCATTTT.

The V call is TRBV27, the J call TRBJ1-3; D not resolved. V shed 5 bases and J shed 0 bases, with 11 bases lying between them. CDR1 is MNHEY, CDR2 SMNVEV, per germline (reference sequence). CDR3 size: 15 residues. The CDR3 loop reads CASSRSGYSGNTIYF. CDR3 DNA sequence: TGTGCCAGCAGTCGTTCAGGATACTCTGGAAACACCATATATTTT.

The rearrangement joins TRBV7-9 to TRBJ2-2; D is unclear. CDR3 length equals 13 residues. The germline gives CDR1 SEHNR, CDR2 FQNEAQ (reference sequence). The CDR3 DNA is TGTGCGAGGCACCACGCGAACACCGGGGAGCTGTTTTTT. Protein product: CARHHANTGELFF.

The rearrangement uses TRBV30 and TRBJ2-3, with D hard to call. The length of the CDR3 is 11 residues. The V end was cut by 2 bases, the J end by 3 bases, with 3 bases between. Germline V gene lookup returns CDR1 GTSNPN and CDR2 SVGIG (reference sequence). CDR3 protein: CAWSITDTQYF. The CDR3, as DNA: TGTGCCTGGAGTATAACAGATACGCAGTATTTT.

V usage is TRBV6-5 and J usage is TRBJ1-5, with 10 bases fitting TRBD1. J lost 6 bases, V lost 5 bases, and 7 bases had no gene match. Per germline, CDR1 MNHEY and CDR2 SVGAGI. The CDR3 covers 15 residues. CDR3 residues: CASSTQTGGSQPQHF. As DNA, the CDR3 is TGTGCCAGCAGTACCCAGACAGGGGGCAGTCAGCCCCAGCATTTT.

Of note for this clone: Distinct nucleotide sequences in the sample also encode this CDR3. The V gene is TRBV6-5, the J gene TRBJ1-1; 8 bases are shared with TRBD1. The germline V gene has CDR1 MNHEY and CDR2 SVGAGI. V gave up 5 bases and J gave up 5 bases; unmatched junction bases: 4. The CDR3 totals 13 residues. Here the CDR3 DNA reads TGTGCCAGCAGTCTCACAGGGGGTACTGAAGCTTTCTTT. Translated: CASSLTGGTEAFF.

The chain links TRBV4-2 to TRBJ1-1, with D possibly being TRBD1 (6 bases). V gave up 0 bases and J gave up 0 bases, with 8 bases separating them. The CDR3 contains 15 residues. In germline, CDR1 is LGHNA, CDR2 YNFKEQ. CDR3 amino acids: CASSQDRGMNTEAFF. The CDR3 bases are TGTGCCAGCAGCCAAGACAGGGGAATGAACACTGAAGCTTTCTTT.

This chain connects TRBV7-3 to TRBJ1-1; D is undetermined. The V and J ends lost 1 base and 10 bases respectively, with 13 bases between them. The CDR3 consists of 13 residues. Germline V gives CDR1 SGHTA, CDR2 FQGTGA. The CDR3 sequence is CASSLMEGRPAFF. The CDR3 nucleotides read TGTGCCAGCAGCTTAATGGAAGGACGGCCAGCTTTCTTT.

This sequence joins TRBV6-5 and TRBJ1-2, with D uncertain. The germline V and J ends were trimmed by 2 bases and 8 bases, with 12 bases remaining between them. CDR1 MNHEY and CDR2 SVGAGI come from the germline V gene. CDR3 length: 13 residues. The CDR3 reads CASSYGFAGGYTF. For the CDR3, the DNA is TGTGCCAGCAGTTACGGTTTCGCTGGGGGCTACACCTTC.

The rearrangement links TRBV29-1 to TRBJ1-1; possible D gene TRBD1, 6 bases. V dropped 6 bases and J dropped 2 bases, with 13 bases sitting between them. Germline CDR1 and CDR2: SQVTM and ANQGSEA. This CDR3 contains 13 residues. CDR3 nucleotide sequence: TGCAGCGTGGGGGCGAAAGAAAACACTGAAGCTTTCTTT. As protein: CSVGAKENTEAFF.

The chain carries TRBV19 and TRBJ2-1, with 9 bases lining up with TRBD2. Germline V lookup: CDR1 LNHDA, CDR2 SQIVND (reference sequence). The CDR3 sequence is 17 residues long. The ends lost 2 bases at V and 7 bases at J; junction bases unmatched: 12. This CDR3 is CASSISFAGGRVNEQFF. As DNA, the CDR3 is TGTGCCAGTAGTATAAGCTTTGCGGGGGGGAGGGTGAATGAGCAGTTCTTC.

The rearrangement links TRBV7-9 to TRBJ2-5; no clear D. With 8 bases removed from V and 5 bases from J, the gap between germline ends came to 18 bases. The CDR3 length is 14 residues. Germline CDR1 SEHNR, CDR2 FQNEAQ (reference sequence). As DNA, the CDR3 is TGTGCCAGCGCCCCCCTGAGGCTTTGGGAGACCCAGTACTTC. It specifies CASAPLRLWETQYF.

V is TRBV19 and J is TRBJ1-1; TRBD1 matches at 7 bases. This CDR3 has 12 residues. Germline V gives CDR1 LNHDA, CDR2 SQIVND (reference sequence). With 11 bases clipped from V and 1 base from J, the junction kept 4 bases outside the gene matches. The CDR3 here is CASGQENTEAFF. DNA for the CDR3: TGTGCCTCCGGACAGGAGAACACTGAAGCTTTCTTT.

The rearrangement uses TRBV9 and TRBJ1-4; D gene uncertain. Trimming took off 3 bases at V and 0 bases at J, with 6 bases between the two ends. This CDR3 comprises 14 residues. The germline V gene has CDR1 SGDLS and CDR2 YYNGEE. The CDR3, as DNA: TGTGCCAGCAGCGAGATAGCAACTAATGAAAAACTGTTTTTT. Protein sequence: CASSEIATNEKLFF.

The rearrangement links TRBV4-2 to TRBJ1-3; D might be TRBD1 (5 bases). V shed 0 bases and J shed 2 bases, with 14 bases lying between them. This CDR3 is 17 amino acids long. Germline values: CDR1 LGHNA, CDR2 YNFKEQ. In DNA form, the CDR3 reads TGTGCCAGCAGCCAAGATCCATCGGGACTCACTGGAAACACCATATATTTT. Translating gives CASSQDPSGLTGNTIYF.

This clone has only one observation. Likely a read error: the CDR3 ends without its conserved phenylalanine or tryptophan. This chain links TRBV28 with TRBJ1-6; 7 bases are a match to TRBD1. The CDR3 runs to 16 residues. V lost 2 bases, J lost 2 bases, and 3 bases stayed unmatched. The germline V gene has CDR1 MDHEN and CDR2 SYDVKM. The CDR3 spells CASSLGQAPYNSPLHL. DNA for the CDR3: TGTGCCAGCAGTTTAGGACAGGCCCCCTATAATTCACCCCTCCACCTT.